The 29 T cell receptor beta chains below were found in one sample sequenced in a study of shared clonotypes between healthy human individuals. Naive CD8 cells were CD45RO-negative, positively selected for CCR7, excluding terminally differentiated effector memory CD45RA+ cells. Generated by immunoSEQ multiplex PCR, the TCRdb table keeps only in-frame clones and is missing some. In the table there are about 2,200,000 clones, about 92% of which are singletons. Sequencing used naive CD8+ T cells from PBMCs. The receptors were gathered from a man between 18 and 29 years old in good health. Some clones in this sample may be carry-over from other donors' samples.

V gene TRBV28 combines with J gene TRBJ2-3, with 7 bases fitting TRBD1. The CDR3 contains 17 residues. With V trimmed by 2 bases and J by 0 bases, 8 bases remained unmatched. Germline values: CDR1 MDHEN, CDR2 SYDVKM. Here the CDR3 reads CASSLLLQGSSTDTQYF. CDR3 in DNA: TGTGCCAGCAGTTTACTCCTACAGGGGTCGAGCACAGATACGCAGTATTTT.

The V gene is TRBV9, the J gene TRBJ1-1; TRBD1 might be the D (6 bases). The CDR3 is 15 residues long. CDR1 SGDLS and CDR2 YYNGEE come from the germline V gene. V was trimmed by 4 bases and J by 7 bases, leaving 20 bases between them. CDR3 sequence (DNA): TGTGCCAGCAGCCCAGACCAGGGGCCGAAGTTTGAAGCTTTCTTT. Translating it yields CASSPDQGPKFEAFF.

A note on this clone: In the same sample, other DNA sequences code for this CDR3. The chain recombines TRBV27 with TRBJ2-7; 9 bases line up with TRBD1. The CDR3 sequence is 13 residues long. Germline V gives CDR1 MNHEY, CDR2 SMNVEV (reference sequence). V lost 8 bases and J lost 1; bases outside the gene matches: 3. The CDR3 sequence is CASRDRASYEQYF. Written as DNA, the CDR3 is TGTGCCAGCCGGGACAGGGCGTCCTACGAGCAGTACTTC.

V usage is TRBV28 and J usage is TRBJ2-6; no definite D call. This CDR3 region has 16 residues. Germline loops: CDR1 MDHEN, CDR2 SYDVKM. V was pared by 6 bases and J by 0 bases, with 12 bases between. The CDR3 DNA reads TGTGCCAGCAGGGTCTCCCCAAGCTCTGGGGCCAACGTCCTGACTTTC. Its protein product is CASRVSPSSGANVLTF.

The V call is TRBV7-6, the J call TRBJ2-3; 9 bases are shared with TRBD2. The CDR3 has 14 residues. J lost 4 bases, V lost 5 bases, and 4 bases had no gene match. CDR1 SGHVS and CDR2 FNYEAQ come from the germline V gene. The CDR3 nucleotides read TGTGCCAGCAGCCCAGCGGGGGGCGCAGATACGCAGTATTTT. Translated: CASSPAGGADTQYF.

The gene calls are TRBV27 and TRBJ2-7; D is unclear. V was shortened by 5 bases and J by 6 bases, with 14 bases between the two germline ends. The CDR3 consists of 13 residues. Germline lookup yields CDR1 MNHEY and CDR2 SMNVEV (reference sequence). The CDR3 coding sequence is TGTGCCAGCAGTCCCCTCATGTCGGGCGAGCAGTACTTC. Amino acid sequence: CASSPLMSGEQYF.

The count of this clone is one. The chain couples TRBV5-8 to TRBJ2-2; possibly TRBD1 for D (5 bases). CDR1 SGHTS and CDR2 YDEGEE come from the germline V gene. The CDR3 runs to 13 residues. V lost 3 bases and J 7 bases, leaving 10 bases between the germline ends. The CDR3 DNA reads TGTGCCAGCAGCTCTGGGGCCGGCGGGGAGCTGTTTTTT. Its translation is CASSSGAGGELFF.

The J gene is TRBJ2-1, the V gene TRBV25-1; no firm D call. Deletions cut 2 bases from V and 8 bases from J, with 7 bases between. Germline CDR1 is MGHDK and CDR2 is SYGVNS. There are 12 residues in the CDR3. For the CDR3, the DNA is TGTGCCAGCAGTGAAACTACTCATGAGCAGTTCTTC. This gives the protein CASSETTHEQFF.

The chain uses TRBV19 and TRBJ2-7; 7 nucleotides agree with TRBD1. V trimming: 10 bases; J trimming: 2 bases; junction bases outside the gene matches: 5. CDR3 size: 12 residues. Germline values: CDR1 LNHDA, CDR2 SQIVND (reference sequence). The chain's CDR3 is CATTGQPYEQYF. CDR3 coding DNA: TGTGCCACCACGGGACAGCCCTACGAGCAGTACTTC.

The V gene is TRBV27, the J gene TRBJ2-7; 9 nucleotides match TRBD2. The CDR3 contains 17 residues. Germline CDR1 MNHEY, CDR2 SMNVEV (reference sequence). The V gene end was trimmed by 6 bases and the J gene end by 4 bases; junction bases not matched to a gene: 16. The chain's CDR3 is CASSTTSGRLLSYEQYF. The CDR3 DNA follows: TGTGCCAGCAGCACGACTAGCGGCCGACTTCTATCTTACGAGCAGTACTTC.

The rearrangement joins TRBV27 to TRBJ2-7, with TRBD2 matching 10 bases. J lost 1 base, V lost 4 bases, and 10 bases had no gene match. There are 17 residues in the CDR3. Germline assignment: CDR1 MNHEY and CDR2 SMNVEV (reference sequence). CDR3 nucleotide sequence: TGTGCCAGCAGTTCCCTCTCCCCTAGCGGGAGTTCCTACGAGCAGTACTTC. The encoded protein is CASSSLSPSGSSYEQYF.

This chain joins TRBV6-1 and TRBJ2-7; 7 positions agree with TRBD1. The CDR3 runs 17 residues. The trim removed 3 bases at V and 2 bases at J, leaving 13 bases unmatched. Germline V gene lookup returns CDR1 MNHNS and CDR2 SASEGT. The CDR3 sequence is CASSEGSGGFSPYEQYF. The CDR3 DNA reads TGTGCCAGCAGTGAGGGGTCAGGGGGTTTCTCCCCCTACGAGCAGTACTTC.

The rearrangement joins TRBV27 to TRBJ2-7, with D perhaps given as TRBD1 or TRBD2 (5 bases each). CDR3 size: 16 residues. Germline assignment: CDR1 MNHEY and CDR2 SMNVEV (reference sequence). Trimming removed 0 bases from V and 6 bases from J, with 18 bases in between. The CDR3 sequence is CASSLSYGQGGGEQYF. The CDR3 DNA is TGTGCCAGCAGTTTATCGTATGGGCAGGGCGGAGGCGAGCAGTACTTC.

The V gene is TRBV4-1, the J gene TRBJ1-2, with a weak D call TRBD1 (5 bases). The CDR3 is 16 residues long. Germline values: CDR1 MGHRA, CDR2 YSYEKL. V was trimmed by 4 bases and J by 0 bases, leaving 15 bases between them. In DNA, the CDR3 is TGCGCCAGCAGCCCAGCGGGAGGGGTTACTAACTATGGCTACACCTTC. Its translation is CASSPAGGVTNYGYTF.

The V and J genes are TRBV28 and TRBJ2-2, with 14 bases aligning to TRBD2. V gave up 3 bases and J gave up 8 bases; unmatched junction bases: 8. This CDR3 contains 17 residues. CDR1 is MDHEN, CDR2 SYDVKM, per germline. The DNA of the CDR3 is TGTGCCAGCAGTTTGAGACTAGCGGGAGGGCCGTGGGGGGAGCTGTTTTTT. Its protein is CASSLRLAGGPWGELFF.

This clone was observed once. The chain has TRBV6-1 and TRBJ2-7; perhaps TRBD2 as D (5 bases). This CDR3 has 14 amino acids. V lost 1 base and J lost 3, with 10 bases in between. The V gene's germline CDR1 is MNHNS and CDR2 SASEGT. For the CDR3, the DNA is TGTGCCAGCAGTGAAGGGACTGCCTACTACGAGCAGTACTTC. Residues: CASSEGTAYYEQYF.

This clone was recorded once. J is TRBJ2-3 and V is TRBV27, with D unclear. The CDR3 contains 14 residues. Trimming stripped 6 bases from V and 3 bases from J, with 13 bases between. Germline V gene lookup returns CDR1 MNHEY and CDR2 SMNVEV (reference sequence). CDR3 sequence reads: CASSSLFQTDTQYF. The CDR3 nucleotides read TGTGCCAGCAGCTCCCTCTTTCAGACAGATACGCAGTATTTT.

The CDR3 protein is CASTGALNTEAFF. The DNA of the CDR3 is TGTGCCAGCACTGGGGCATTGAACACTGAAGCTTTCTTT. The chain has TRBV2 and TRBJ1-1, with D possibly being TRBD1 (5 bases). CDR3 length: 13 amino acids. Germline CDR1 SNHLY, CDR2 FYNNEI. Trimming pared 7 bases from V and 0 bases from J, leaving 9 bases between.

The rearrangement links TRBV28 to TRBJ2-1; tentatively, D is TRBD1 or TRBD2 (8 bases each). Trimming cost V 7 bases and J 8 bases, with 27 bases left between them. The CDR3 consists of 17 residues. The germline CDR1 and CDR2 sequences are MDHEN and SYDVKM. CDR3 region: CASKPWPRGREEDEQFF. Written as DNA, the CDR3 is TGTGCCAGCAAACCTTGGCCCAGGGGGCGGGAGGAGGATGAGCAGTTCTTC.

Comment on this clone: Other DNA variants within this sample encode the same CDR3. This chain uses TRBV28 with TRBJ1-2; TRBD1 agrees at 7 bases. The V and J ends lost 2 bases and 8 bases, in that order; junction bases with no gene match: 5. The CDR3 length is 13 residues. Germline CDR1 is MDHEN and CDR2 is SYDVKM. The CDR3: CASSLRQGGGYTF. The CDR3 nucleotides read TGTGCCAGCAGTTTACGGCAGGGGGGAGGCTACACCTTC.

V usage is TRBV9 and J usage is TRBJ2-5; 7 nucleotides align to TRBD1. Looked up from germline, CDR1 is SGDLS and CDR2 is YYNGEE. The CDR3 runs to 14 residues. The junction had 5 bases not matched to a gene; V was cut back by 1 base and J by 5 bases. CDR3 coding DNA: TGTGCCAGCAGCGTAACAGGGGTCGAGGAGACCCAGTACTTC. Protein product: CASSVTGVEETQYF.

This chain connects TRBV7-9 to TRBJ1-4, with D perhaps matching TRBD1 (5 bases). The CDR3 length is 15 residues. Germline V gene sequence: CDR1 SEHNR, CDR2 FQNEAQ (reference sequence). Trimming took 5 bases from V and 5 from J, leaving 15 bases between them. Written as DNA, the CDR3 is TGTGCCAGCAGCCCGAGCCGGGGGGTCAATGAAAAACTGTTTTTT. It is translated as CASSPSRGVNEKLFF.

This sequence joins TRBV7-3 and TRBJ2-3, with 7 nucleotides matching TRBD2. Germline loops: CDR1 SGHTA, CDR2 FQGTGA. V shed 5 bases, J shed 4 bases, and the junction held 6 bases outside the gene matches. The CDR3 is made up of 14 amino acids. DNA for the CDR3: TGTGCCAGCAGCGGGACTACACTCGCAGATACGCAGTATTTT. As protein: CASSGTTLADTQYF. Supplemented by reference TRBV7-3 and TRBJ2-3, the full variable domain reads GAGVSQTPSNKVTEKGKYVELRCDPISGHTALYWYRQSLGQGPEFLIYFQGTGAADDSGLPNDRFFAVRPEGSVSTLKIQRTERGDSAVYLCASSGTTLADTQYFGPGTRLTVL.

V is TRBV19 and J is TRBJ1-2, with D uncertain. The CDR3 length is 14 residues. Germline V gene lookup returns CDR1 LNHDA and CDR2 SQIVND (reference sequence). The V end lost 1 base, the J end lost 2 bases, and 8 bases lay between the germline ends. DNA for the CDR3: TGTGCCAGTAGTATAGGGGAACAGAACTATGGCTACACCTTC. This sequence encodes CASSIGEQNYGYTF.

The chain is built from TRBV27 and TRBJ1-1; tentatively, D is TRBD1 (6 bases). Germline assignment: CDR1 MNHEY and CDR2 SMNVEV (reference sequence). CDR3 length: 17 amino acids. The ends were cut back, 6 bases at V and 5 bases at J, with 25 bases in the middle. Here the CDR3 DNA reads TGTGCCAGCAGAACGTACAACAGGGAGGGGGGGAGAACTGAAGCTTTCTTT. Its translation: CASRTYNREGGRTEAFF.

V usage is TRBV15 and J usage is TRBJ1-1, with TRBD1 as a possible D gene (6 bases). The CDR3 loop spans 17 amino acids. Per germline, CDR1 LNHNV and CDR2 YYDKDF (reference sequence). Trimming removed 2 bases from V and 4 bases from J, with 20 bases in between. CDR3 loop: CATSRFGPIRQATEAFF. In nucleotides, the CDR3 is TGTGCCACCAGCAGATTTGGGCCCATCCGACAGGCCACTGAAGCTTTCTTT.

This clone was observed once. V is TRBV7-9 and J is TRBJ2-1; the match to TRBD1 covers 9 bases. The trim removed 8 bases at V and 10 bases at J, leaving 6 bases unmatched. The CDR3 consists of 12 residues. CDR1 and CDR2 from the germline V gene are SEHNR and FQNEAQ (reference sequence). The CDR3 spells CASSQGAEEQFF. As DNA, the CDR3 is TGTGCCAGCTCACAGGGGGCAGAGGAGCAGTTCTTC.

This rearrangement joins TRBV6-6 to TRBJ1-2, with 8 bases identical to TRBD1. The CDR3 loop spans 12 amino acids. After removal of 5 bases from V and 11 bases from J, the junction contained 7 bases not matched to a gene. The germline V gene encodes CDR1 MNHNY and CDR2 SVGAGI (reference sequence). The CDR3 reads CASSHGQGSYTF. In DNA form, the CDR3 reads TGTGCCAGCAGTCACGGACAGGGAAGTTACACCTTC.

The chain uses TRBV2 and TRBJ1-3, with D unresolved. The ends were cut back, 0 bases at V and 3 bases at J, with 12 bases in the middle. Germline V CDR1 and CDR2: SNHLY, FYNNEI. The CDR3 consists of 16 residues. CDR3 loop: CASSEAHEIGGNTIYF. DNA for the CDR3: TGTGCCAGCAGTGAAGCCCATGAAATCGGTGGAAACACCATATATTTT.